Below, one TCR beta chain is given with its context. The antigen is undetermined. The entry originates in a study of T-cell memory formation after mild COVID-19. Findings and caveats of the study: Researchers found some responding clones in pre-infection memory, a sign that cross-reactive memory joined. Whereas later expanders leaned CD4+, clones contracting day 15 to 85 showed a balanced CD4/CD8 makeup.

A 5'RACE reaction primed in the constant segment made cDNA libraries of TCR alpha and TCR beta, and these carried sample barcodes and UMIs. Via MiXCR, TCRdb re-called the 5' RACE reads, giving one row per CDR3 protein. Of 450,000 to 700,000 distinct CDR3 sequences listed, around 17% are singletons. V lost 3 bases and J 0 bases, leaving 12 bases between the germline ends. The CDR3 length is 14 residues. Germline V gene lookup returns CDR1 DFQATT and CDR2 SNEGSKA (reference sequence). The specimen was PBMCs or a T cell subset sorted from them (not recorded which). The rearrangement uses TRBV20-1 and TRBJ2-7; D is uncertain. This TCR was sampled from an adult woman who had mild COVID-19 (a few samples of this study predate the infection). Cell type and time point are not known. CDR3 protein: CSASRSPLSYEQYF. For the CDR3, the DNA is TGCAGTGCTAGCAGGAGCCCCCTCTCCTACGAGCAGTACTTC.